This T cell receptor beta chain is from a study of blood T cell repertoires in COVID-19. About the research overall: Samples representing acute and convalescent COVID-19 were sourced from the United States, Italy and Spain. Sample material is recorded as cDNA or gDNA derived from T cells, B-cell-depleted T cells, or PBMCs.

Method: immunoSEQ multiplex PCR; TCRdb's copy keeps in-frame clones and lacks some. The data show around 200,000 clones, 80% to 85% seen once. The CDR3 is 15 residues long. Germline V CDR1 and CDR2: SGHDT, YYEEEE. V was cut by 2 bases and J by 4 bases, with 13 bases left in between. Seattle patient enrollment occurred during active infection, with longitudinal follow-up thereafter. What was sequenced was peripheral blood. The receptor was derived from a woman between 40 and 50 years old with COVID-19, enrolled during active disease. The rearrangement joins TRBV5-6 to TRBJ2-1; D is ambiguous. CDR3 nucleotides: TGTGCCAGCAGCTTTAGTACGGTCAATTACAATGAGCAGTTCTTC. It yields the protein CASSFSTVNYNEQFF.